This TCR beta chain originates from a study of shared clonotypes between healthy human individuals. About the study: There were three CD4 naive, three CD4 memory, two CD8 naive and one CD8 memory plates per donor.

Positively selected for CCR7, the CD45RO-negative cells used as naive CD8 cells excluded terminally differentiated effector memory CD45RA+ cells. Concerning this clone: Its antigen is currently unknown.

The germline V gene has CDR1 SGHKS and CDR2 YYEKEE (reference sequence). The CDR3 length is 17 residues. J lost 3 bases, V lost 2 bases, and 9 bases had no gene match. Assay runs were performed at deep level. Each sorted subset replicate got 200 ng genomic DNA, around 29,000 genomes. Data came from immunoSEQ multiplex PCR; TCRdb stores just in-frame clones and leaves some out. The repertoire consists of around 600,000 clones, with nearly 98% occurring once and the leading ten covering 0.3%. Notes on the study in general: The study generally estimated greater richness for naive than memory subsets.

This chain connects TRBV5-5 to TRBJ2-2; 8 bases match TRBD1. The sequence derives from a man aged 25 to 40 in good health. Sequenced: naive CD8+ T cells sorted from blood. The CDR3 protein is CASSFLVHRGDTGELFF. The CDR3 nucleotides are TGTGCCAGCAGCTTCTTAGTCCACAGGGGGGACACCGGGGAGCTGTTTTTT.